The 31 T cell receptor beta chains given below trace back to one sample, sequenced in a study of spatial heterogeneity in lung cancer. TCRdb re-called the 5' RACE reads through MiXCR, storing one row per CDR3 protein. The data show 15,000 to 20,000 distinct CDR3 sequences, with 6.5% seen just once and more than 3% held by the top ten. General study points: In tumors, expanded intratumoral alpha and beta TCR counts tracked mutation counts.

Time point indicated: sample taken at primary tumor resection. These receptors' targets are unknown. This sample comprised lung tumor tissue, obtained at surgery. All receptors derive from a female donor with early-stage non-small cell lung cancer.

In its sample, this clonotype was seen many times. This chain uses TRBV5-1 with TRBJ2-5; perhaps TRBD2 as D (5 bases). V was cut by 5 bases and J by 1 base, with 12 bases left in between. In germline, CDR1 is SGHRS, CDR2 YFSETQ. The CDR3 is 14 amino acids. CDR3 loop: CASRGGGLQETQYF. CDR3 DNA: TGCGCCAGCAGAGGTGGCGGACTCCAAGAGACCCAGTACTTC.

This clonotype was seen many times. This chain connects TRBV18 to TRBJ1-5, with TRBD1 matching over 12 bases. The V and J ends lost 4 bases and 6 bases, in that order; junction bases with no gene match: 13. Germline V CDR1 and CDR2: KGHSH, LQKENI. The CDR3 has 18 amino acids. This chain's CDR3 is CASSRYISGTGGSQPQHF. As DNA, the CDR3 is TGTGCCAGCTCACGTTACATTTCCGGGACAGGGGGCAGTCAGCCCCAGCATTTT.

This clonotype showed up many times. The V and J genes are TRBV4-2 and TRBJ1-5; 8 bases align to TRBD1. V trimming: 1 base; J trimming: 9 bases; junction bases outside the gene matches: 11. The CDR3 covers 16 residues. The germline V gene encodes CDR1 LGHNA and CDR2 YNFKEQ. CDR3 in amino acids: CASSQVLGTGDLPQHF. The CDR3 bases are TGTGCCAGCAGCCAAGTTCTGGGGACAGGAGATTTGCCCCAGCATTTT.

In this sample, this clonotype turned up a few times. The CDR3 is CASSPYMWTGKYF. In DNA form, the CDR3 reads TGTGCCAGCAGCCCCTATATGTGGACGGGAAAGTACTTC. The gene calls are TRBV7-2 and TRBJ2-7, with D perhaps TRBD2 (5 bases). There are 13 residues in the CDR3. V was cut by 5 bases and J by 11 bases, with 19 bases left in between. Germline V gene data show CDR1 as SGHTA and CDR2 as FQGNSA.

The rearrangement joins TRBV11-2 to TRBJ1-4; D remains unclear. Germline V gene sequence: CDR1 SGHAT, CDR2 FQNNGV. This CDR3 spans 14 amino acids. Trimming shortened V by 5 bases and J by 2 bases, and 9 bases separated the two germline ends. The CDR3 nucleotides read TGTGCCAGCAGCCCCCAGGCCACTAATGAAAAACTGTTTTTT. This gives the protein CASSPQATNEKLFF.

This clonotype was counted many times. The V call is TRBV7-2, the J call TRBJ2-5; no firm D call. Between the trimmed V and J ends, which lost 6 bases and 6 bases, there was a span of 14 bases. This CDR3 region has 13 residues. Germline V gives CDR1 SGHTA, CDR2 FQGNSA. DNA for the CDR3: TGTGCCAGCAGAGTGGACGGGTGGCAGACCCAGTACTTC. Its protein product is CASRVDGWQTQYF.

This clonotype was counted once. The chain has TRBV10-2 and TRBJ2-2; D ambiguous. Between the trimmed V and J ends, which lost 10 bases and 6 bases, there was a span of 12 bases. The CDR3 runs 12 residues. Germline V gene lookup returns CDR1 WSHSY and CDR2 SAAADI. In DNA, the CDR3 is TGCGCCACCTCTAAGGCCGCCGGGGAGCTGTTTTTT. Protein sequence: CATSKAAGELFF.

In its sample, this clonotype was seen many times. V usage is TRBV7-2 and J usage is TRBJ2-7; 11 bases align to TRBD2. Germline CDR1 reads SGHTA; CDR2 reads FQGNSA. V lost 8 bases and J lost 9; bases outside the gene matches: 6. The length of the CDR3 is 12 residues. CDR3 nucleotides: TGTGCCAGCTCGACTAGCGGGACCCTGCAGTACTTC. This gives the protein CASSTSGTLQYF.

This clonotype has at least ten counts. For the CDR3, the DNA is TGTGCCAGCAGTGACATAGCGGGGTACCAAGAGACCCAGTACTTC. Translating it yields CASSDIAGYQETQYF. J is TRBJ2-5 and V is TRBV28; 8 bases are shared with TRBD2. The length of the CDR3 is 15 residues. Trimming cost V 5 bases and J 0 bases; bases outside gene matches: 5. CDR1 and CDR2 (germline): MDHEN, SYDVKM. Full variable domain (outside the CDR3, taken from reference TRBV28 and TRBJ2-5): DVKVTQSSRYLVKRTGEKVFLECVQDMDHENMFWYRQDPGLGLRLIYFSYDVKMKEKGDIPEGYSVSREKKERFSLILESASTNQTSMYLCASSDIAGYQETQYFGPGTRLLVL.

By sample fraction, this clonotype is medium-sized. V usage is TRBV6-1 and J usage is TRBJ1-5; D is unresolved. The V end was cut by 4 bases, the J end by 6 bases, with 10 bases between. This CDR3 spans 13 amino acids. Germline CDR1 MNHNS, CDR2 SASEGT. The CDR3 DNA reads TGTGCCAGCAGTGTGGCAGAAGCTCAGCCCCAGCATTTT. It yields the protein CASSVAEAQPQHF.

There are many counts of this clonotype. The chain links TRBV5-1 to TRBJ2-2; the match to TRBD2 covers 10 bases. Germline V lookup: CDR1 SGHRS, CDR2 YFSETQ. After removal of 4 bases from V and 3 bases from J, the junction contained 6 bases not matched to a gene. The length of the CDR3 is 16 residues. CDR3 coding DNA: TGCGCCAGCAGCCTGAGGACTAGCGGCGACACCGGGGAGCTGTTTTTT. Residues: CASSLRTSGDTGELFF. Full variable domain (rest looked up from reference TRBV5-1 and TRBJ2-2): KAGVTQTPRYLIKTRGQQVTLSCSPISGHRSVSWYQQTPGQGLQFLFEYFSETQRNKGNFPGRFSGRQFSNSRSEMNVSTLELGDSALYLCASSLRTSGDTGELFFGEGSRLTVL.

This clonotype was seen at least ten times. CDR3 loop: CSADGTSVSTDTQYF. For the CDR3, the DNA is TGCAGTGCCGACGGGACTAGCGTAAGCACAGATACGCAGTATTTT. The chain is built from TRBV20-1 and TRBJ2-3, with 10 bases lining up with TRBD2. V lost 6 bases, J lost 0 bases, and 6 bases stayed unmatched. CDR1 DFQATT and CDR2 SNEGSKA come from the germline V gene (reference sequence). The length of the CDR3 is 15 residues.

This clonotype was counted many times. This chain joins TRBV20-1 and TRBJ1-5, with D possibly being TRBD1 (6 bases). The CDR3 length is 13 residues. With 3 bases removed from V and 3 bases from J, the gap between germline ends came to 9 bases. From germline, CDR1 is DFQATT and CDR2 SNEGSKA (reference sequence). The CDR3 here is CSASQGINQPQHF. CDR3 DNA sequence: TGCAGTGCTAGTCAGGGGATCAATCAGCCCCAGCATTTT.

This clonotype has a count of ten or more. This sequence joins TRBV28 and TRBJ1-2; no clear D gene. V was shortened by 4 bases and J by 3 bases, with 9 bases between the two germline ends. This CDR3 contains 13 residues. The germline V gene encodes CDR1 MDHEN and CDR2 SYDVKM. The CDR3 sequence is CASSSGFDYGYTF. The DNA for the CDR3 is TGTGCCAGCAGTTCGGGTTTTGACTATGGCTACACCTTC.

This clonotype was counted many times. CDR3 loop: CASTPSSGSHHTQYF. As DNA, the CDR3 is TGTGCCAGCACCCCCTCTAGCGGGAGTCATCATACGCAGTATTTT. V usage is TRBV7-2 and J usage is TRBJ2-3, with 10 nucleotides matching TRBD2. The germline V gene encodes CDR1 SGHTA and CDR2 FQGNSA. The CDR3 covers 15 residues. Germline trimming cut 7 bases from V and 7 bases from J; bases unmatched to any gene: 11.

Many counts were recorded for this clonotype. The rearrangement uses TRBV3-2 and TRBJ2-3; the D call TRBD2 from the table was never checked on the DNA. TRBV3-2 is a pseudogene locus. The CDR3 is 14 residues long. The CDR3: CASSQVAGFNTQYF. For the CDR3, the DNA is TGTGCCAGCAGCCAAGTTGCGGGGTTCAATACGCAGTATTTT.

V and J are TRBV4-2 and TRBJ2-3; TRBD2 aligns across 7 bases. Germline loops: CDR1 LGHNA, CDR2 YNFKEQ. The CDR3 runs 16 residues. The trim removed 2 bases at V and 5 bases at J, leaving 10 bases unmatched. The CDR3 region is CASSQQIGGGGDTQYF. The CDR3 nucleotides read TGTGCCAGCAGCCAACAGATAGGCGGGGGTGGAGATACGCAGTATTTT.

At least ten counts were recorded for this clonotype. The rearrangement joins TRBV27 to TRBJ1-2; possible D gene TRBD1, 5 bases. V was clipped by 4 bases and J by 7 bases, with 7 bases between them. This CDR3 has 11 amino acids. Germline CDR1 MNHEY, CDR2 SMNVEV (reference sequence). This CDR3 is CASSSGGGYTF. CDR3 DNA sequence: TGTGCCAGCAGTTCCGGGGGTGGCTACACCTTC.

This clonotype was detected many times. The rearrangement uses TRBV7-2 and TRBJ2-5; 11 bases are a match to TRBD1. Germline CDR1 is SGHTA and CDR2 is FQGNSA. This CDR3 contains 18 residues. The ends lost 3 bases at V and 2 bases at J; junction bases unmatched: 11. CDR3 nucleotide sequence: TGTGCCAGCAGCTTCAGGGACAGGGGGTCTACCCTTCAAGAGACCCAGTACTTC. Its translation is CASSFRDRGSTLQETQYF.

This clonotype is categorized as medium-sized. The CDR3 here is CASNPFRDGYTDTQYF. The DNA of the CDR3 is TGTGCCAGTAATCCCTTTCGGGACGGATACACAGATACGCAGTATTTT. The chain employs TRBV19 and TRBJ2-3, with D perhaps matching TRBD1 or TRBD2 (5 bases each). Germline loops: CDR1 LNHDA, CDR2 SQIVND (reference sequence). V dropped 7 bases and J dropped 2 bases, with 19 bases sitting between them. CDR3 length: 16 residues.

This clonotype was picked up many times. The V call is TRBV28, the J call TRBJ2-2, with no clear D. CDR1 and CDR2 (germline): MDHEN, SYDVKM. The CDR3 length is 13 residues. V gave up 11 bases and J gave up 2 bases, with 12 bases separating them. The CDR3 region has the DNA TGTGCCGGCCAAGAGACAAACACCGGGGAGCTGTTTTTT. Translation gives CAGQETNTGELFF.

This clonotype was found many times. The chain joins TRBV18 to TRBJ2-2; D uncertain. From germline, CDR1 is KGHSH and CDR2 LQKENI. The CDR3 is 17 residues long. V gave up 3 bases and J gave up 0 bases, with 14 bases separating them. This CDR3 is CASSPLLESSNTGELFF. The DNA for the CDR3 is TGTGCCAGCTCACCTCTCCTCGAAAGCTCGAACACCGGGGAGCTGTTTTTT.

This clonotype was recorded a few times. The CDR3 nucleotides are TGTGCCAGCAGCTTAGGAGGGTCCTACAATGAGCAGTTCTTC. As protein: CASSLGGSYNEQFF. The rearrangement links TRBV7-2 to TRBJ2-1; D is perhaps TRBD2 (5 bases). V was cut by 1 base and J by 1 base, with 5 bases left in between. Germline V gene lookup returns CDR1 SGHTA and CDR2 FQGNSA. The CDR3 extends over 14 amino acids. Full variable domain (rest looked up from reference TRBV7-2 and TRBJ2-1): GAGVSQSPSNKVTEKGKDVELRCDPISGHTALYWYRQSLGQGLEFLIYFQGNSAPDKSGLPSDRFSAERTGGSVSTLTIQRTQQEDSAVYLCASSLGGSYNEQFFGPGTRLTVL.

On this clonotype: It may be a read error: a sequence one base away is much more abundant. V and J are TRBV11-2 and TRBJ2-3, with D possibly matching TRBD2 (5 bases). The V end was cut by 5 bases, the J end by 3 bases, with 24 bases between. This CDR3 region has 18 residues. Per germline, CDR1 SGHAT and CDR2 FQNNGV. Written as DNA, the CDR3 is TGTGCCAGCAGCGCCCTCGTCGGGAACGAGCTCGGGACAGATACGCAGTATTTT. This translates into CASSALVGNELGTDTQYF.

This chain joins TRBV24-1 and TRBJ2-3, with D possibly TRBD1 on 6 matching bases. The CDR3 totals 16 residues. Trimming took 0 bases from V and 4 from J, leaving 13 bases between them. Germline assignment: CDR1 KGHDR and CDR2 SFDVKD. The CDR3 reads CATSDLGQGNSDTQYF. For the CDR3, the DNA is TGTGCCACCAGTGATTTGGGTCAGGGGAACTCAGATACGCAGTATTTT.

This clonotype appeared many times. CDR3 amino acids: CASSLYRAQGDEQFF. The CDR3, as DNA: TGTGCCAGCAGTTTATATCGCGCTCAGGGTGATGAGCAGTTCTTC. The chain employs TRBV27 and TRBJ2-1, with D perhaps matching TRBD1 (5 bases). Between the trimmed V and J ends, which lost 1 base and 8 bases, there was a span of 15 bases. Germline V gives CDR1 MNHEY, CDR2 SMNVEV (reference sequence). This CDR3 spans 15 amino acids.

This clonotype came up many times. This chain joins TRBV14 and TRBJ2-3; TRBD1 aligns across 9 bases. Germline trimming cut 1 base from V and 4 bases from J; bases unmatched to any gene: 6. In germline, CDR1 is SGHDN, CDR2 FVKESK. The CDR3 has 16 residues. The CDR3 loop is CASSQGWDRVADTQYF. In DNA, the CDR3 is TGTGCCAGCAGCCAAGGCTGGGACAGGGTGGCAGATACGCAGTATTTT. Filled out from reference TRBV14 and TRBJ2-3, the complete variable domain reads EAGVTQFPSHSVIEKGQTVTLRCDPISGHDNLYWYRRVMGKEIKFLLHFVKESKQDESGMPNNRFLAERTGGTYSTLKVQPAELEDSGVYFCASSQGWDRVADTQYFGPGTRLTVL.

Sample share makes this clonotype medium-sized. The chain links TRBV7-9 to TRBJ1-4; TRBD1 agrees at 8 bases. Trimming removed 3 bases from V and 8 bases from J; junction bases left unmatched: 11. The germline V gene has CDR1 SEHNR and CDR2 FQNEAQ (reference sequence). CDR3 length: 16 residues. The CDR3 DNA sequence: TGTGCCAGCAGCTTCGACCCGACAGGGGCGGCGGAAAAACTGTTTTTT. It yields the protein CASSFDPTGAAEKLFF.

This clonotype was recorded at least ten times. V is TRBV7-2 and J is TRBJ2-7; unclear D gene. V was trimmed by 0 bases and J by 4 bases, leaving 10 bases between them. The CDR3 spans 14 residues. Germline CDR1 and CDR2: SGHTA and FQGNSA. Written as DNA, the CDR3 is TGTGCCAGCAGCTTAGCGTTTTCTGAGTACGAGCAGTACTTC. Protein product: CASSLAFSEYEQYF.

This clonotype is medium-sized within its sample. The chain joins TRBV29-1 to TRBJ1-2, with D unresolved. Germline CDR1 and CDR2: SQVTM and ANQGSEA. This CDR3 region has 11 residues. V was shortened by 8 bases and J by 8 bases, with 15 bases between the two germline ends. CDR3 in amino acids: CSLGSSRGYTF. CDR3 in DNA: TGCAGCCTCGGATCTAGCCGCGGCTACACCTTC.

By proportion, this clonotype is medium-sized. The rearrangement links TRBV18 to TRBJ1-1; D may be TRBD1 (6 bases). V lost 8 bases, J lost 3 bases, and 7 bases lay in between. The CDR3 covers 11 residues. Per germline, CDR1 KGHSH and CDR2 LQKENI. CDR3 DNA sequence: TGTGCCAGCGGGGGGCACACTGAAGCTTTCTTT. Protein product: CASGGHTEAFF.